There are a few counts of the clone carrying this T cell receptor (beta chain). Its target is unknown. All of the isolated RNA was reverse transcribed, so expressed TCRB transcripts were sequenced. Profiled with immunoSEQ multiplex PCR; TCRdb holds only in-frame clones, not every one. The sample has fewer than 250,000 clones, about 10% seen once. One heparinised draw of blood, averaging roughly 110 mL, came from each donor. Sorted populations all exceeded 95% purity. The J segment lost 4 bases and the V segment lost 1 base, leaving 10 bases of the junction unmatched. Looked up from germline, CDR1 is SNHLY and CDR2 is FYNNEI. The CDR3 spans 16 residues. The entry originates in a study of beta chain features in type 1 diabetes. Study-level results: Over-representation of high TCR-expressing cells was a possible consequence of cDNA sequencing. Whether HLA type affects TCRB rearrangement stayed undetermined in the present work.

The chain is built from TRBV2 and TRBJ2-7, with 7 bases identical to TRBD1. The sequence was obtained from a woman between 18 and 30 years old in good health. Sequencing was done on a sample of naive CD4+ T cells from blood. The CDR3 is CASSEGQGPSGYEQYF. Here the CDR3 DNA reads TGTGCCAGCAGTGAAGGACAGGGACCGTCGGGGTACGAGCAGTACTTC.